A single sample is the source of the 5 T cell receptor beta chains below, sequenced in a study of cytomegalovirus exposure and HLA in healthy donors. 60 Vbeta and 13 Jbeta primers were used in PCR. The data were produced by immunoSEQ multiplex PCR, yet TCRdb's version contains in-frame clones alone and is incomplete. The sample shows some 60,000 clones, 75% to 85% of them seen only once. The material sequenced was PBMCs. These receptors originate from a human donor in good health.

V and J are TRBV10-3 and TRBJ2-1, with 12 bases matching TRBD2. There are 16 residues in the CDR3. V shed 3 bases and J 6 bases; nucleotides not matched to a gene: 6. Germline-derived CDR1 and CDR2 are ENHRY and SYGVKD. CDR3: CAISDQRTSGINEQFF. CDR3 coding DNA: TGTGCCATCAGTGACCAACGGACTAGCGGGATCAATGAGCAGTTCTTC.

J is TRBJ1-5 and V is TRBV18; maybe TRBD1 (6 bases). The germline V gene encodes CDR1 KGHSH and CDR2 LQKENI. CDR3 length: 13 residues. CDR3 region: CASQGSGNQPQHF. The CDR3 DNA sequence: TGTGCTTCCCAGGGGAGTGGCAATCAGCCCCAGCATTTT.

The CDR3 sequence: CASSIAGTGAYEQYF. The CDR3 region has the DNA TGTGCCAGTAGTATCGCCGGGACAGGGGCCTACGAGCAGTACTTC. This chain links TRBV19 with TRBJ2-7; TRBD1 aligns across 10 bases. This CDR3 region has 15 residues. Losses at the gene ends were 3 bases for V and 2 bases for J; bases not matched to a gene: 4. The germline gives CDR1 LNHDA, CDR2 SQIVND (reference sequence). Based on the CDR3 plus reference TRBV19 and TRBJ2-7, the full variable domain is DGGITQSPKYLFRKEGQNVTLSCEQNLNHDAMYWYRQDPGQGLRLIYYSQIVNDFQKGDIAEGYSVSREKKESFPLTVTSAQKNPTAFYLCASSIAGTGAYEQYFGPGTRLTVT.

The chain joins TRBV18 to TRBJ1-4; 12 bases map to TRBD1. Per germline, CDR1 KGHSH and CDR2 LQKENI. CDR3 length: 15 residues. J was trimmed by 6 bases and V by 5 bases; bases with no gene match: 4. The CDR3 DNA reads TGTGCCAGCTCATCCGGGACAGGGGGCTATGAAAAACTGTTTTTT. Amino acids: CASSSGTGGYEKLFF.

The chain combines TRBV6-4 with TRBJ2-1; 11 positions match TRBD2. The CDR3 is made up of 16 amino acids. The V segment lost 0 bases and the J segment 7 bases; nucleotides outside the gene matches: 5. The germline gives CDR1 MRHNA, CDR2 SNTAGT. The CDR3 is CASSDSGSGGANEQFF. The CDR3 coding sequence is TGTGCCAGCAGTGACTCGGGTAGCGGGGGGGCGAATGAGCAGTTCTTC.